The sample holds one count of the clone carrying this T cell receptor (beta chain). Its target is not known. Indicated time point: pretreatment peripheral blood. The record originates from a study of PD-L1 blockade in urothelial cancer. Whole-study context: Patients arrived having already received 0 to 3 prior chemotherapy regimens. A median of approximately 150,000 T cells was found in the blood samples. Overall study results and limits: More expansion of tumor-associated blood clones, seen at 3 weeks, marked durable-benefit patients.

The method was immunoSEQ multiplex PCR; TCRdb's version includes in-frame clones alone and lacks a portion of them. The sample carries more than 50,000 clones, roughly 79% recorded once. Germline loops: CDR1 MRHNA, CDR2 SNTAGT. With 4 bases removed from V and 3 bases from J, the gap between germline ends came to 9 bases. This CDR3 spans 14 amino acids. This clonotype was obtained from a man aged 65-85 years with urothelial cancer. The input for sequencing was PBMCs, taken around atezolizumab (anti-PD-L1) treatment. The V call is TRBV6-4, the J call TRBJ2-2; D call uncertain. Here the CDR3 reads CASSATLYTGELFF. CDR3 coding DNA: TGTGCCAGCAGTGCCACACTATACACCGGGGAGCTGTTTTTT.